This T cell receptor beta chain was sequenced in a study of beta chain features in type 1 diabetes. This clone appeared a few times. Antigen specificity is unknown. The study's findings and limits: Among all four CD4+ subsets, Type 1 diabetes patients had TCRB CDR3s that were moderately but significantly shorter.

Every bit of the isolated RNA underwent reverse transcription, so sequencing read expressed TCRB transcripts. Only in-frame clones appear in the TCRdb table, and some are missing; sequencing was by immunoSEQ multiplex PCR. The sample contains 400,000 or so clones, approximately 12% of which appear only once. The CDR3 runs to 14 residues. V lost 6 bases, J lost 5 bases, and 16 bases lay in between. Germline V CDR1 and CDR2: MNHEY, SVGAGI. This chain uses TRBV6-5 with TRBJ2-5; tentative D call: TRBD2 (6 bases). The TCR comes from a woman in her late teens or twenties with type 1 diabetes. Material: naive CD4+ T cells from blood. CDR3 sequence: CASRNGGLWETQYF. The CDR3 nucleotides are TGTGCCAGCAGAAACGGGGGTTTATGGGAGACCCAGTACTTC.